Listed below are T cell receptor beta chains from one sample, sequenced in a study of T-cell reconstitution after alpha-beta-depleted transplantation in children. Each CDR3 protein is one row after TCRdb ran MiXCR on the PCR reads. The repertoire holds about 370,000 distinct CDR3 sequences, with around 21% as singletons. This specimen consisted of PBMCs from the stem cell graft donor, obtained from the stem cell graft. All receptors derive from a human donor who donated a stem cell graft to a child with acute myeloid leukemia. The CDR3 runs from the conserved cysteine through the conserved F or W.

V	J	CDR3
TRBV20-1	TRBJ2-5	CSARGGNGETQYF
TRBV24-1	TRBJ2-3	CATSDLGLPGEADTQYF
TRBV12-3/TRBV12-4	TRBJ1-5	CASSLDAGRSQPQHF
TRBV20-1	TRBJ1-2	CSATGDGYTF
TRBV12-3/TRBV12-4	TRBJ2-1	CASSLTGGYNEQFF
TRBV28	TRBJ2-5	CASSLSVPMETQYF
TRBV29-1	TRBJ2-3	CSVVSGLHTDTQYF
TRBV11-2	TRBJ2-7	CASSSGQGLTYEQYF
TRBV7-3	TRBJ2-2	CASSRNRETGELFF
TRBV28	TRBJ2-1	CASRPTTYNEQFF
TRBV12-3/TRBV12-4	TRBJ2-5	CASSLISGTQYF
TRBV28	TRBJ2-7	CASSSISEQYF
TRBV5-1	TRBJ2-1	CASSPDSGRAGEQFF
TRBV24-1	TRBJ2-7	CATSDFGSGRGEQYF
TRBV29-1	TRBJ1-4	CSVAFGEKLFF
TRBV24-1	TRBJ2-1	CATSDLVGEGDEQFF
TRBV24-1	TRBJ1-2	CATSDFGRRYGYTF
TRBV20-1	TRBJ2-7	CSARPPGEFTYEQYF
TRBV5-1	TRBJ2-1	CASSLKVSARVAYNEQFF
TRBV4-1	TRBJ2-1	CASSLRGAGGSWNEQFF
TRBV6-6	TRBJ1-1	CASSPPNTEAFF
TRBV15	TRBJ1-4	CATSRVGGATNEKLFF
TRBV4-1	TRBJ1-5	CASSQSFGTYSNQPQHF
TRBV20-1	TRBJ2-1	CSAKGTSGREGEQFF
TRBV20-1	TRBJ2-3	CSARDVGAGLTDTQYF
TRBV28	TRBJ2-1	CASSHSGLSSYNEQFF
TRBV20-1	TRBJ2-1	CSARDLTGVGGTEQFF